This TCR beta chain was identified in a study of post-analysis software for immune sequencing data. Study at large: Courses of disease covered relapsing-remitting, secondary progressive and progressive-relapsing multiple sclerosis.

Presence of unique molecular identifiers characterized the TCR beta cDNA libraries. The authors obtained 500,000 to 600,000 cDNA molecules from approximately 0.95 to 9.8 million T cells. A single record per CDR3 protein comes from TCRdb applying MiXCR to the PCR reads. The data hold more than 500,000 distinct CDR3 sequences, with around a third observed a single time. Study-wide results and limits: Batch-mates among the samples co-clustered strongly by F measure. For normalized Chao1 diversity, multiple sclerosis patients scored significantly lower than controls did.

With respect to this clonotype: What it recognizes is unknown.

This receptor was obtained from a girl aged 2 to 17 with multiple sclerosis. Sequencing was performed on blood.

The CDR3 sequence: CASSYPGQGELAKNIQYF. CDR3 in DNA: TGTGCCAGCAGTTACCCGGGACAGGGGGAACTCGCCAAAAACATTCAGTACTTC. The chain combines TRBV6-6 with TRBJ2-4, with TRBD1 identical over 11 bases. V lost 2 bases and J lost 1; bases outside the gene matches: 7. Germline V CDR1 and CDR2: MNHNY, SVGAGI (reference sequence). This CDR3 has 18 residues.